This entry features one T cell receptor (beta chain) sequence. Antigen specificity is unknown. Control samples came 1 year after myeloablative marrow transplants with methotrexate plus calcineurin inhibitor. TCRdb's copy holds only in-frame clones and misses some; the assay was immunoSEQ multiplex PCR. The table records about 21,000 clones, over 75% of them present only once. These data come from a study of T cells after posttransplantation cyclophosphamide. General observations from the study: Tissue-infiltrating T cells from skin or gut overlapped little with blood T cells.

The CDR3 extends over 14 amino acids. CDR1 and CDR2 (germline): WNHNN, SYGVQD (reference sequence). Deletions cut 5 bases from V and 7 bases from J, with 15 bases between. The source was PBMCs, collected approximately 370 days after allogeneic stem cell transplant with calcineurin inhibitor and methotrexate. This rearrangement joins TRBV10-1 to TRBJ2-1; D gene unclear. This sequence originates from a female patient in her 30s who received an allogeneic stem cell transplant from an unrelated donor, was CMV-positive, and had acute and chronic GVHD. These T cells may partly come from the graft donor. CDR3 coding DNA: TGCGCCAGCAGTTCCCGGCCTACAGATAATGAGCAGTTCTTC. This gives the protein CASSSRPTDNEQFF.